This entry features one T cell receptor beta chain sequence. The antigen remains unidentified. Other DNA sequences in this sample translate to the same CDR3. This sample is drawn from a study of cytomegalovirus exposure and HLA in healthy donors. About the study: According to later analysis, the same platform produced the approximately 130 validation and several hundred first-cohort repertoires. Study-level findings and limits: Specificity of a few CMV-associated chains for CMV antigens was verified in vitro. Researchers counted 150 to 200 TCR beta chains as cytomegalovirus-associated.

Profiling relied on immunoSEQ multiplex PCR, and the TCRdb table lists in-frame clones only, not all of them. The sample has hundreds of thousands of clones, 86% seen once. Trimming took off 3 bases at V and 2 bases at J, with 8 bases between the two ends. Looked up from germline, CDR1 is MGHRA and CDR2 is YSYEKL. The CDR3 runs 13 residues. The clonotype was recovered from a woman younger than 30 in good health and CMV-seronegative. The chain carries TRBV4-1 and TRBJ2-7; possibly TRBD2 for D (7 bases). The sequenced material came from PBMCs. As DNA, the CDR3 is TGCGCCAGCAGCCAGGGGGGGCCCTACGAGCAGTACTTC. Its protein product is CASSQGGPYEQYF.